A selection of T cell receptor beta chains follows, all from one sample in a study of T-cell reconstitution after alpha-beta-depleted transplantation in children. TCRdb re-analysed the PCR reads in MiXCR, keeping a single row per CDR3 protein. This table has approximately 510,000 distinct CDR3 sequences, about 18% appearing once. Material: PBMCs from the stem cell graft donor, obtained from the stem cell graft. The source of these receptors is a human donor who donated a stem cell graft to a child with acute lymphoblastic leukemia. Each CDR3 is given with its conserved first and last residue. Fields, in order: CDR3 length, D gene, V gene, J gene, clone size, CDR3 DNA, CDR3 protein. D genes are given only for firm matches. Expanded clones get a size class; other rows say once, few or many, or leave the size out.

len: 12
d_gene: .
v_gene: TRBV9
j_gene: TRBJ2-1
abundance: few
CDR3nt: TGTGCCAGCGGCAGGGTGGGAAATGAGCAGTTCTTC
CDR3aa: CASGRVGNEQFF

len: 12
d_gene: .
v_gene: TRBV7-8
j_gene: TRBJ2-7
abundance: .
CDR3nt: TGTGCCAGCAGCCACGACGTCGGCGAGCAGTACTTC
CDR3aa: CASSHDVGEQYF

len: 16
d_gene: .
v_gene: TRBV20-1
j_gene: TRBJ1-2
abundance: few
CDR3nt: TGCAGTGCTAGAGATCACCGGGACAATTCTAACTATGGCTACACCTTC
CDR3aa: CSARDHRDNSNYGYTF

len: 13
d_gene: .
v_gene: TRBV3-1
j_gene: TRBJ1-5
abundance: .
CDR3nt: TGTGCCAGCAGCCAAGATCGCGATCAGCCCCAGCATTTT
CDR3aa: CASSQDRDQPQHF

len: 16
d_gene: .
v_gene: TRBV11-2
j_gene: TRBJ1-1
abundance: few
CDR3nt: TGTGCCAGCAGGACGGTGTTCGGGGGGAGAAACACTGAAGCTTTCTTT
CDR3aa: CASRTVFGGRNTEAFF

len: 16
d_gene: TRBD2
v_gene: TRBV27
j_gene: TRBJ2-1
abundance: .
CDR3nt: TGTGCCAGCAGTAACCCTAGCGGGAGGGCCGGGAATGAGCAGTTCTTC
CDR3aa: CASSNPSGRAGNEQFF

len: 14
d_gene: TRBD1
v_gene: TRBV5-1
j_gene: TRBJ2-5
abundance: many
CDR3nt: TGCGCCAGCAGCTTGACAGGGGCACAAGAGACCCAGTACTTC
CDR3aa: CASSLTGAQETQYF

len: 12
d_gene: .
v_gene: TRBV19
j_gene: TRBJ2-2
abundance: .
CDR3nt: TGTGCCAGTAGTACAAAAACCGGGGAGCTGTTTTTT
CDR3aa: CASSTKTGELFF

len: 15
d_gene: TRBD2
v_gene: TRBV5-6
j_gene: TRBJ2-7
abundance: few
CDR3nt: TGTGCCAGCAGCTTGCTTCCGGGACTAGCATCCGAGCAGTACTTC
CDR3aa: CASSLLPGLASEQYF

len: 14
d_gene: TRBD1
v_gene: TRBV15
j_gene: TRBJ1-4
abundance: few
CDR3nt: TGTGCCACCAGCAGAGGACAGGGGAATGAAAAACTGTTTTTT
CDR3aa: CATSRGQGNEKLFF

len: 12
d_gene: TRBD2
v_gene: TRBV5-1
j_gene: TRBJ2-7
abundance: .
CDR3nt: TGCGCCAGCAGGATCCTAGCGGGCGAGCAGTACTTC
CDR3aa: CASRILAGEQYF

len: 13
d_gene: .
v_gene: TRBV20-1
j_gene: TRBJ2-7
abundance: few
CDR3nt: TGCAGTGCTAGAGACCGACCAGGTGGGGAGCAGTACTTC
CDR3aa: CSARDRPGGEQYF

len: 15
d_gene: TRBD2
v_gene: TRBV6-1
j_gene: TRBJ2-1
abundance: few
CDR3nt: TGTGCCAGCAGTGAGGGACTAGCCTCCCCCAATGAGCAGTTCTTC
CDR3aa: CASSEGLASPNEQFF